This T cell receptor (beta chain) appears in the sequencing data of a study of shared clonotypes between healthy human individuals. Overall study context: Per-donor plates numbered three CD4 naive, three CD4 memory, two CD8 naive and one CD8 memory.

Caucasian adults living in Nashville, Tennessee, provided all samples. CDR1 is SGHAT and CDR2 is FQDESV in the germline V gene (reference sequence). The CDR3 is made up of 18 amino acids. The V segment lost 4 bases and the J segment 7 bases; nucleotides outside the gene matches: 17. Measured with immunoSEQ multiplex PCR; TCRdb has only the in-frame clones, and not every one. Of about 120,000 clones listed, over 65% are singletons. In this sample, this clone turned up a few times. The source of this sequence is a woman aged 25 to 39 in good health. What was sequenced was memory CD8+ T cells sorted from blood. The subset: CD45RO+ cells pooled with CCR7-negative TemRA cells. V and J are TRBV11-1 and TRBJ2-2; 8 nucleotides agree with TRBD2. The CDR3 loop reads CASSSLALAAGSGGELFF. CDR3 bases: TGTGCCAGCAGCTCCTTAGCACTAGCGGCTGGATCTGGCGGGGAGCTGTTTTTT.